A selection of T cell receptor beta chains follows, all from one sample in a study of T cell responses to AZD1222 COVID-19 vaccine. Produced via immunoSEQ multiplex PCR; TCRdb's table is partial and in-frame only. The sample holds 90,000 to 100,000 clones, approximately 88% seen once. The sequences come from peripheral blood, collected on day 0 of AZD1222 vaccination. Receptor source: an adult in good health. The CDR3 runs from the conserved cysteine through the conserved F or W. D genes are given only for firm matches. Not all rows give a size; the values are once, few, many and, for expanded clones, a class.

V,D,size,length,J,CDR3,DNA
TRBV28,NA,NA,13,TRBJ1-5,CATHRVGVQPQHF,TGTGCCACTCACAGGGTGGGCGTTCAGCCCCAGCATTTT
TRBV6-5,NA,NA,13,TRBJ1-2,CATRSGVAYGYTF,TGTGCCACCCGATCGGGGGTAGCCTATGGCTACACCTTC
TRBV3-1/TRBV3-2,TRBD2,NA,16,TRBJ2-1,CASSRGRGGSYNEQFF,TGTGCCAGCAGCCGGGGCCGGGGGGGCTCCTACAATGAGCAGTTCTTC
TRBV4-3,TRBD1,NA,15,TRBJ2-1,CASSLGTGGADEQFF,TGCGCCAGCAGTCTCGGGACAGGGGGCGCGGATGAGCAGTTCTTC
TRBV18,NA,NA,14,TRBJ2-5,CASSPWDGQETQYF,TGTGCCAGCTCACCCTGGGACGGTCAAGAGACCCAGTACTTC
TRBV30,TRBD1,NA,13,TRBJ2-7,CAWKGTGGSAQYF,TGTGCCTGGAAGGGGACAGGGGGCAGTGCGCAGTACTTC
TRBV7-8,NA,NA,19,TRBJ2-6,CASSLARQQTTSGANVLTF,TGTGCCAGCAGCTTAGCGAGACAGCAAACAACTTCTGGGGCCAACGTCCTGACTTTC
TRBV3-1/TRBV3-2,NA,once,14,TRBJ2-7,CASSHLTTSYEQYF,TGTGCCAGCAGCCATCTCACGACCTCCTACGAGCAGTACTTC
TRBV11-2,NA,NA,12,TRBJ2-7,CASSLDRSEQYF,TGTGCCAGCAGCTTAGATAGATCCGAGCAGTACTTC
TRBV9,TRBD1,NA,16,TRBJ2-1,CASSALGQGYYNEQFF,TGTGCCAGCAGCGCGTTAGGACAGGGGTACTACAATGAGCAGTTCTTC
TRBV18,NA,NA,16,TRBJ1-4,CASSPNRAPGGEKLFF,TGTGCCAGCTCACCAAACAGGGCGCCCGGTGGTGAAAAACTGTTTTTT
TRBV14,NA,NA,15,TRBJ1-5,CASSHGQYSNQPQHF,TGTGCCAGCAGCCACGGGCAGTATAGCAATCAGCCCCAGCATTTT
TRBV12-3/TRBV12-4,NA,NA,11,TRBJ2-3,CASSFVDTQYF,TGTGCCAGCAGTTTTGTAGATACGCAGTATTTT
TRBV10-3,NA,few,14,TRBJ2-7,CAISAGSSSYEQYF,TGTGCCATCAGTGCGGGTTCGAGCTCCTACGAGCAGTACTTC
TRBV14,TRBD2,NA,15,TRBJ2-1,CASSGLAGRYNEQFF,TGTGCCAGCAGCGGATTAGCGGGGCGCTACAATGAGCAGTTCTTC
TRBV7-6,NA,NA,14,TRBJ1-1,CASSTMTRNTEAFF,TGTGCCAGCAGCACCATGACAAGAAACACTGAAGCTTTCTTT
TRBV5-1,NA,NA,13,TRBJ1-4,CASYTGPGEKLFF,TGCGCCAGCTACACCGGGCCCGGTGAAAAACTGTTTTTT
TRBV3-1/TRBV3-2,TRBD1,NA,15,TRBJ2-3,CASSNQGASTDTQYF,TGTGCCAGCAGTAACCAGGGGGCTAGCACAGATACGCAGTATTTT
TRBV29-1,NA,NA,15,TRBJ2-1,CSVGPGTFVDNEQFF,TGCAGCGTGGGGCCTGGGACATTTGTCGACAATGAGCAGTTCTTC
TRBV5-4,TRBD1,once,16,TRBJ1-1,CASSEDRGQRGTEAFF,TGTGCCAGCAGCGAAGACAGGGGGCAGAGGGGCACTGAAGCTTTCTTT
TRBV3-1/TRBV3-2,TRBD2,NA,17,TRBJ2-5,CASSRRTSGGAGETQYF,TGTGCCAGCAGCCGCCGGACTAGCGGGGGAGCCGGGGAGACCCAGTACTTC
TRBV5-5,NA,NA,15,TRBJ1-2,CASSAGPTRVYGYTF,TGTGCCAGCAGCGCCGGACCCACCCGGGTCTATGGCTACACCTTC
TRBV28,TRBD2,NA,17,TRBJ2-1,CASSLRSGGAFYNEQFF,TGTGCCAGCAGTTTAAGAAGCGGGGGGGCGTTTTACAATGAGCAGTTCTTC
TRBV5-1,NA,NA,15,TRBJ1-4,CASSLGGATNEKLFF,TGCGCCAGCAGCCTGGGTGGGGCGACTAATGAAAAACTGTTTTTT
TRBV18,TRBD1,NA,16,TRBJ1-3,CASSRSDRFSGNTIYF,TGTGCCAGCTCCCGTTCGGACAGGTTCTCTGGAAACACCATATATTTT
TRBV27,NA,NA,15,TRBJ1-1,CASIHRVREGTEAFF,TGTGCCAGCATTCACAGGGTAAGGGAAGGCACTGAAGCTTTCTTT
TRBV9,TRBD1,NA,17,TRBJ1-4,CASSSGTGAFADEKLFF,TGTGCCAGCAGCTCCGGGACAGGGGCATTCGCCGATGAAAAACTGTTTTTT
TRBV30,NA,once,13,TRBJ2-1,CAWSVGGNNEQFF,TGTGCCTGGAGTGTGGGAGGTAACAATGAGCAGTTCTTC
TRBV15,NA,NA,17,TRBJ1-6,CATSRDRGRNLNSPLHF,TGTGCCACCAGCAGAGATCGGGGGAGGAACTTGAATTCACCCCTCCACTTT
TRBV7-8,TRBD1,NA,15,TRBJ1-5,CASSGNRGSNQPQHF,TGTGCCAGCAGCGGCAACAGGGGAAGCAATCAGCCCCAGCATTTT
TRBV10-1,NA,NA,15,TRBJ2-1,CASSGAGTAYNEQFF,TGCGCCAGCAGTGGCGCCGGGACGGCCTACAATGAGCAGTTCTTC
TRBV6-5,TRBD2,NA,15,TRBJ2-1,CASSQTSGGADEQFF,TGTGCCAGCAGTCAGACTAGCGGGGGGGCCGATGAGCAGTTCTTC
TRBV5-1,TRBD1,NA,14,TRBJ2-7,CASSHRDRSYEQYF,TGCGCCAGCAGCCATCGGGACAGATCCTACGAGCAGTACTTC
TRBV19,NA,once,16,TRBJ2-3,CASSIWSGSRTDTQYF,TGTGCCAGTAGTATTTGGTCGGGCTCTAGGACAGATACGCAGTATTTT
TRBV6-4,TRBD2,NA,15,TRBJ2-5,CASSLTSGGRETQYF,TGTGCCAGCAGCTTGACTAGCGGGGGAAGAGAGACCCAGTACTTC
TRBV6-5,NA,NA,15,TRBJ1-2,CASSSTGFPSHGYTF,TGTGCCAGCAGTTCCACAGGTTTTCCCTCTCATGGCTACACCTTC
TRBV6-2/TRBV6-3,NA,NA,12,TRBJ2-3,CASSDPGPFPYF,TGTGCCAGCAGTGACCCGGGACCTTTCCCGTATTTT
TRBV5-3,TRBD2,NA,16,TRBJ2-1,CAREACRDYRNNEQFF,TGTGCCAGAGAAGCTTGCCGGGACTACCGGAACAATGAGCAGTTCTTC
TRBV19,NA,once,17,TRBJ1-1,CATKKAHFMGSRTEAFF,TGTGCCACCAAAAAGGCCCATTTTATGGGAAGTCGCACTGAAGCTTTCTTT
TRBV7-2,TRBD1,NA,14,TRBJ2-1,CASSTQGVYNEQFF,TGTGCCAGCAGCACCCAGGGGGTATACAATGAGCAGTTCTTC
TRBV28,NA,NA,15,TRBJ2-5,CASSLAGQGKETQYF,TGTGCCAGCAGTTTAGCGGGACAAGGGAAAGAGACCCAGTACTTC
TRBV11-2,TRBD2,NA,16,TRBJ2-3,CASSPAGRGGTDTQYF,TGTGCCAGCAGCCCCGCCGGGCGGGGGGGCACAGATACGCAGTATTTT
TRBV10-3,TRBD1,NA,12,TRBJ2-7,CATQGALREQYF,TGTGCCACACAGGGGGCGTTGAGGGAGCAGTACTTC
TRBV6-1,NA,few,15,TRBJ2-5,CASSEWTSTQETQYF,TGTGCCAGCAGTGAATGGACGAGTACTCAAGAGACCCAGTACTTC
TRBV9,TRBD1,NA,15,TRBJ2-3,CASSVGTGGSDTQYF,TGTGCCAGCAGCGTAGGAACAGGGGGCTCAGATACGCAGTATTTT
TRBV29-1,NA,NA,14,TRBJ2-7,CSVRNLAGSSEQYF,TGCAGCGTCCGTAACCTGGCAGGGTCCTCCGAGCAGTACTTC
TRBV11-2,NA,NA,13,TRBJ1-6,CASSFGGGITLHF,TGTGCCAGCAGCTTTGGGGGGGGGATTACCCTCCACTTT
TRBV9,NA,NA,13,TRBJ1-3,CASSDTAGNTIYF,TGTGCCAGCAGCGATACAGCGGGAAACACCATATATTTT
TRBV12-3/TRBV12-4,NA,NA,12,TRBJ1-2,CASSPGYHGYTF,TGTGCCAGCAGTCCAGGGTACCATGGCTACACCTTC
TRBV19,NA,NA,15,TRBJ1-2,CASRGHSVRDYGYTF,TGTGCCAGTAGGGGACATTCTGTGAGGGACTATGGCTACACCTTC
TRBV28,NA,NA,14,TRBJ1-2,CASTPPGGAGGYTF,TGTGCCAGCACCCCCCCGGGGGGGGCCGGTGGCTACACCTTC
TRBV5-6,TRBD1,NA,14,TRBJ2-7,CASRRGQGIREQYF,TGTGCCAGCAGACGTGGACAGGGGATCAGGGAGCAGTACTTC
TRBV2,TRBD1,NA,14,TRBJ1-5,CASSGQGASQPQHF,TGTGCCAGCTCTGGACAGGGGGCCTCTCAGCCCCAGCATTTT
TRBV18,NA,NA,15,TRBJ1-4,CASSPSDSPNEKLFF,TGTGCCAGCTCACCATCGGACAGTCCTAATGAAAAACTGTTTTTT
TRBV18,NA,NA,16,TRBJ1-4,CASSPRSALLNEKLFF,TGTGCCAGCTCACCTCGATCAGCACTTCTTAATGAAAAACTGTTTTTT